This T cell receptor beta chain was obtained from a study of breast tumors, draining lymph nodes, adjacent tissues. The study's findings and limits: Most tumor T cells seemingly derive from lymph node, then expand in tumor. That most tumor T cells come from lymph nodes remained unproven. Tumor TCR diversity was below lymph nodes but above nontumor tissue. Tumor and nontumor repertoires were significantly more similar in luminal-like than in basal-like breast cancer.

This clonotype appeared many times. Its specificity is not known. One entry per CDR3 protein, called by TCRdb with MiXCR from the multiplex PCR reads. The sample carries approximately 120,000 distinct CDR3 sequences, 21% recorded once. The CDR3 totals 17 residues. The V end was cut by 1 base, the J end by 0 bases, with 14 bases between. The germline V gene has CDR1 SNHLY and CDR2 FYNNEI. Samples came from axillary lymph nodes draining the breast cancer. Sequenced sample: axillary lymph node tissue. The chain combines TRBV2 with TRBJ2-3; TRBD1 is a possible D gene (5 bases). The sequence was collected from a female donor with breast cancer. Some clones in this sample may be carry-over from other donors' samples. The CDR3 sequence: CASSEEGKGSSTDTQYF. DNA of the CDR3: TGTGCCAGCAGTGAAGAAGGGAAGGGGTCTAGCACAGATACGCAGTATTTT.